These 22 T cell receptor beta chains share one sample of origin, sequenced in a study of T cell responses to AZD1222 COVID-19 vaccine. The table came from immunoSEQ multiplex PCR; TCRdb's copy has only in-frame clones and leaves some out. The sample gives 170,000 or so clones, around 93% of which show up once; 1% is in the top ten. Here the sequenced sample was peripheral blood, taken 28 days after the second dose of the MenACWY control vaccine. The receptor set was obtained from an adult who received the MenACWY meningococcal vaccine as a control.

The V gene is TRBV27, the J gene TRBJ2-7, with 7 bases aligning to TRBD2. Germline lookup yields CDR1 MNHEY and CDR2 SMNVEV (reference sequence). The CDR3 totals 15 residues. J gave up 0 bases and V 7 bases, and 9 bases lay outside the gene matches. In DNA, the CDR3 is TGTGCCAGCAAACCCGATTGGACTAGCTCCTACGAGCAGTACTTC. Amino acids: CASKPDWTSSYEQYF.

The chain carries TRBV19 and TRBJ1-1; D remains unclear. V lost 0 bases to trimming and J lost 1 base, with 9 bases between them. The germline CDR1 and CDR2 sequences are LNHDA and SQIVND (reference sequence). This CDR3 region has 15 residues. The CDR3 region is CASSIDWRGNTEAFF. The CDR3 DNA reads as TGTGCCAGTAGTATAGATTGGCGGGGGAACACTGAAGCTTTCTTT.

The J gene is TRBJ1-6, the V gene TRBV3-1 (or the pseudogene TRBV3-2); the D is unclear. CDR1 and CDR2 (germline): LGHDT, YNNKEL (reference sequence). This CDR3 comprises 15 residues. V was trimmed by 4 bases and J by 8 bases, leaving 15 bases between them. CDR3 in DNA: TGTGCCAGCAGCCCAAGACTCCTTCAAGATTCACCCCTCCACTTT. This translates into CASSPRLLQDSPLHF.

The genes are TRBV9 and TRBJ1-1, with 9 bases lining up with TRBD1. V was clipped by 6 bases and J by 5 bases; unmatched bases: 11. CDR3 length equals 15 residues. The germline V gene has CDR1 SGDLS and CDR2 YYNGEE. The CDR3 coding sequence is TGTGCCAGCACCCCGGGACAGGGATTGGAGACTGAAGCTTTCTTT. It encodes CASTPGQGLETEAFF.

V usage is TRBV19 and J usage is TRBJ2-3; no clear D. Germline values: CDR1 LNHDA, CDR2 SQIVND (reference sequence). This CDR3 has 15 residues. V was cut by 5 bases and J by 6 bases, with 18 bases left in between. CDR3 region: CASSPRAKNWDTQYF. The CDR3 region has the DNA TGTGCCAGTAGTCCCCGGGCCAAGAACTGGGATACGCAGTATTTT.

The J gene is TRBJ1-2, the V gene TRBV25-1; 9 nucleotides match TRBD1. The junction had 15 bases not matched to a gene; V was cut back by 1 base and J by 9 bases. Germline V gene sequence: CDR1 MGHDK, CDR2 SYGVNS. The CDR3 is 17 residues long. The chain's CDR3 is CASSEFTGQGRENRYTF. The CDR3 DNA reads TGTGCCAGCAGTGAATTTACGGGACAGGGAAGGGAAAACCGCTACACCTTC.

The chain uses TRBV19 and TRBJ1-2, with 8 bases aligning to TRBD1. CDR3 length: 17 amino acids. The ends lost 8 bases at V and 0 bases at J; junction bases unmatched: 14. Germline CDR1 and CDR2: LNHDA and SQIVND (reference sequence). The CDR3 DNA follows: TGTGCCAGTGGAACGGGAGCAGGGGGCCTTACTAACTATGGCTACACCTTC. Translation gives CASGTGAGGLTNYGYTF.

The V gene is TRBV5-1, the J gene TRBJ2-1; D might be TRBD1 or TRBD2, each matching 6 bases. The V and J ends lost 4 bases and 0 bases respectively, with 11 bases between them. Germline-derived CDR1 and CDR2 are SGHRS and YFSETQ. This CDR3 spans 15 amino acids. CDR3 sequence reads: CASSPGGHSYNEQFF. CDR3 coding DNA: TGCGCCAGCAGCCCCGGGGGCCACTCCTACAATGAGCAGTTCTTC.

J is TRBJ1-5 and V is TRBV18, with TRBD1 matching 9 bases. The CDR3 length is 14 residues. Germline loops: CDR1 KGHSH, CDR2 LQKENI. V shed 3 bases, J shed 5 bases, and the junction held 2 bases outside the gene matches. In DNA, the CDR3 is TGTGCCAGCTCACCCCGACAGGGGGATCAGCCCCAGCATTTT. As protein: CASSPRQGDQPQHF.

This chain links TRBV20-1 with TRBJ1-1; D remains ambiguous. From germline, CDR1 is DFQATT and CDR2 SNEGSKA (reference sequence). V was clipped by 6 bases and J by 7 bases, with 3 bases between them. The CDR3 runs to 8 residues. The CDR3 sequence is CSAGEAFF. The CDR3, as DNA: TGCAGTGCGGGTGAAGCTTTCTTT.

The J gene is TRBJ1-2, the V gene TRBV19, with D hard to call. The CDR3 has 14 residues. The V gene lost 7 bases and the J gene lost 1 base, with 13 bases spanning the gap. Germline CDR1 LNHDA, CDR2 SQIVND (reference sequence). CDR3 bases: TGTGCCAGTAACCCCAACCGGGTTAACTATGGCTACACCTTC. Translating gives CASNPNRVNYGYTF.

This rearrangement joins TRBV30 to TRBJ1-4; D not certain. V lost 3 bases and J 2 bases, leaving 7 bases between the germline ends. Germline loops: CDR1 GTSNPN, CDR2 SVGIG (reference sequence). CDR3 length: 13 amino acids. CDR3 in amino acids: CAWSRTTNEKLFF. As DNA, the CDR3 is TGTGCCTGGAGCCGAACGACTAATGAAAAACTGTTTTTT.

CDR3: CASSVRGGPETQYF. The DNA for the CDR3 is TGTGCCAGCAGCGTAAGGGGTGGTCCAGAGACCCAGTACTTC. The gene calls are TRBV3-1 (or the pseudogene TRBV3-2) and TRBJ2-5; possible D gene TRBD1, 5 bases. Deletions cut 5 bases from V and 4 bases from J, with 14 bases between. Germline assignment: CDR1 LGHDT and CDR2 YNNKEL (reference sequence). The CDR3 has 14 residues.

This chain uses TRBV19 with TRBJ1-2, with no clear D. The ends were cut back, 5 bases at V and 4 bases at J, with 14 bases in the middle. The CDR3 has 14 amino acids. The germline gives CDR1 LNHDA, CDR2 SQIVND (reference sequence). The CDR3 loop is CASSHVSGIYGYTF. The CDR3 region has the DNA TGTGCCAGTAGTCATGTTTCGGGGATCTATGGCTACACCTTC.

The CDR3 bases are TGTGCCTGGAGTAGGGACAGCTATGGCTACACCTTC. Protein: CAWSRDSYGYTF. The chain couples TRBV30 to TRBJ1-2; TRBD1 agrees at 7 bases. The length of the CDR3 is 12 residues. V shed 2 bases, J shed 4 bases, and the junction held 1 base outside the gene matches. In germline, CDR1 is GTSNPN, CDR2 SVGIG (reference sequence). The whole variable domain, filled in from reference TRBV30 and TRBJ1-2, reads SQTIHQWPATLVQPVGSPLSLECTVEGTSNPNLYWYRQAAGRGLQLLFYSVGIGQISSEVPQNLSASRPQDRQFILSSKKLLLSDSGFYLCAWSRDSYGYTFGSGTRLTVV.

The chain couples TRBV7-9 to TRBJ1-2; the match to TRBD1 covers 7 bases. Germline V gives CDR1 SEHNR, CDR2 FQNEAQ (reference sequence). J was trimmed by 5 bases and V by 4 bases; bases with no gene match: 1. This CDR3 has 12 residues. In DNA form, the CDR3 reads TGTGCCAGCAGCTCCAGGGGGTATGGCTACACCTTC. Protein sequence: CASSSRGYGYTF.

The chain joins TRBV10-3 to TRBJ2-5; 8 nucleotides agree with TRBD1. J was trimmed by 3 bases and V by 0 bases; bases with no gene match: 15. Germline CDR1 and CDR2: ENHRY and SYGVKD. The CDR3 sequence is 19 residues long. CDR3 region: CAISESRNSDREGEETQYF. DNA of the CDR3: TGTGCCATCAGTGAGTCCAGGAATTCGGACAGGGAAGGGGAAGAGACCCAGTACTTC.

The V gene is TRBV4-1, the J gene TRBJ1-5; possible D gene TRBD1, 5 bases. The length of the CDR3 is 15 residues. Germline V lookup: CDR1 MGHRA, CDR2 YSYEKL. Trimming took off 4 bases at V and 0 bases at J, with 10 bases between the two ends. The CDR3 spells CASSRSGYSNQPQHF. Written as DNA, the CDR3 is TGCGCCAGCAGCCGCTCAGGGTATAGCAATCAGCCCCAGCATTTT.

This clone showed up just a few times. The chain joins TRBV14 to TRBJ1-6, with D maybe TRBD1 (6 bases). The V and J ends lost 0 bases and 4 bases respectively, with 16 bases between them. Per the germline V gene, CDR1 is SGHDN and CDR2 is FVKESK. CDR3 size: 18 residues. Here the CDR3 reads CASSQDRQDSRYNSPLHF. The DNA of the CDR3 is TGTGCCAGCAGCCAAGATCGGCAGGACAGCCGTTATAATTCACCCCTCCACTTT.

The CDR3 here is CASSSPWGARDTEAFF. The CDR3 bases are TGTGCCAGCAGTTCCCCGTGGGGGGCGAGGGACACTGAAGCTTTCTTT. J is TRBJ1-1 and V is TRBV6-5; D perhaps matches TRBD1 (6 bases). Germline V gene lookup returns CDR1 MNHEY and CDR2 SVGAGI. V gave up 4 bases and J gave up 3 bases, with 18 bases separating them. This CDR3 has 16 amino acids.

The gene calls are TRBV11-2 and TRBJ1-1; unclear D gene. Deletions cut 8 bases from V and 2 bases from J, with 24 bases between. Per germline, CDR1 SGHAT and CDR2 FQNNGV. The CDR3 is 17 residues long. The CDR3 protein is CASSPPSGFARNTEAFF. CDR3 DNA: TGTGCCAGCTCCCCCCCCTCGGGTTTCGCGCGTAACACTGAAGCTTTCTTT.

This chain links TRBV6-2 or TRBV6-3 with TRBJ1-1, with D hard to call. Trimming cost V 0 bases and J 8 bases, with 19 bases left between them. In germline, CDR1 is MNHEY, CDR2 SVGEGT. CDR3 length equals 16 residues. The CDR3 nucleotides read TGTGCCAGCAGTTACTCTTGGGAGCTGAGGGTAGACGAAGCTTTCTTT. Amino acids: CASSYSWELRVDEAFF.